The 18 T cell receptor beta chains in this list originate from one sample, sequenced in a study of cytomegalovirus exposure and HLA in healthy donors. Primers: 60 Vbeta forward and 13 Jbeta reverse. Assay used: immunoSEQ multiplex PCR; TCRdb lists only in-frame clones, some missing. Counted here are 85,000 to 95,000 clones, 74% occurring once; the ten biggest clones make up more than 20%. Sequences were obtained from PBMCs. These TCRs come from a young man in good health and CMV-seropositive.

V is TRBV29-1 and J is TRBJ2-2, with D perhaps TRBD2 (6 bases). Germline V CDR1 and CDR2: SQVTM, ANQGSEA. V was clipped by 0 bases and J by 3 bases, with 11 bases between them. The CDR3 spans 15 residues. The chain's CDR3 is CSVEDEEGYTGELFF. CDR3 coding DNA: TGCAGCGTTGAAGATGAGGAGGGCTACACCGGGGAGCTGTTTTTT.

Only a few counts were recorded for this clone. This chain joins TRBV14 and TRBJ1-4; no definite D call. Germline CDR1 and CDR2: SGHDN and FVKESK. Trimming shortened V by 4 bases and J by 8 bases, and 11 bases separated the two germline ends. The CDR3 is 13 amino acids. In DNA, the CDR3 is TGTGCCAGCAGCCTAGTGTCCGTGGAAAAACTGTTTTTT. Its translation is CASSLVSVEKLFF.

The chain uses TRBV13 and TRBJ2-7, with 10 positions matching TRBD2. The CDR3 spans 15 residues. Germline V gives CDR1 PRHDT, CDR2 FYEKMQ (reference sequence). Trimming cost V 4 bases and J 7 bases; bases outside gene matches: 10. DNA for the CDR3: TGTGCCAGCAGCTCAAGACTAGCGGGTTACAGTGAGCAGTACTTC. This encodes CASSSRLAGYSEQYF.

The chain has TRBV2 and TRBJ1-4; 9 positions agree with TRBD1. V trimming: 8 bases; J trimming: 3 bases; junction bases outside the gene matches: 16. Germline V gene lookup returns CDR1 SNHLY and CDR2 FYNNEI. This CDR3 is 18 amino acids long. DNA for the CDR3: TGTGCCAGCTACTACCTTCGGGACAGGGAGTCATCTAATGAAAAACTGTTTTTT. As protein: CASYYLRDRESSNEKLFF.

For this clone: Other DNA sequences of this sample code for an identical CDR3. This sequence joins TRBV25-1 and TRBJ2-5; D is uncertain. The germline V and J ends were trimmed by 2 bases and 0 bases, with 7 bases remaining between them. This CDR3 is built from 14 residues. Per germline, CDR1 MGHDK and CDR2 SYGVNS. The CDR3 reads CASSEGGNQETQYF. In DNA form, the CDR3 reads TGTGCCAGCAGTGAAGGCGGCAACCAAGAGACCCAGTACTTC.

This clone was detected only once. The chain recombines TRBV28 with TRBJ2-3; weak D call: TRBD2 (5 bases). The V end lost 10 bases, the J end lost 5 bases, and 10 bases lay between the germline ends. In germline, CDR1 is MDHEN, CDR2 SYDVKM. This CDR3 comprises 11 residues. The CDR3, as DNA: TGTGCCATCTCCGGACTAGATACGCAGTATTTT. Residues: CAISGLDTQYF.

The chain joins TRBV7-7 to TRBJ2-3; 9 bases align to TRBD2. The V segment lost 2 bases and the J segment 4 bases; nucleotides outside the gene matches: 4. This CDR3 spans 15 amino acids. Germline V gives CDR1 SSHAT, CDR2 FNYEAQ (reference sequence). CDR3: CASSLFSGRPDTQYF. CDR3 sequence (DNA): TGTGCCAGCAGCTTATTTAGCGGGAGACCAGATACGCAGTATTTT.

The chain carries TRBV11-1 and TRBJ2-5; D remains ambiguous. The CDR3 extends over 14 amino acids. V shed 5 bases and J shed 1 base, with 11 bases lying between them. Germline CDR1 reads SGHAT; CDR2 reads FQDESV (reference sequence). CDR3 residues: CASSRPRRQETQYF. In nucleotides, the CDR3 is TGTGCCAGCAGCCGACCCAGGCGCCAAGAGACCCAGTACTTC.

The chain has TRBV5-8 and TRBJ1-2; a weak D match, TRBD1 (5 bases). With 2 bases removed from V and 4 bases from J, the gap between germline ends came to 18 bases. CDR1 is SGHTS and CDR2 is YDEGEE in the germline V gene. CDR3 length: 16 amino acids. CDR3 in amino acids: CASSFPGRFESYGYTF. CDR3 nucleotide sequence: TGTGCCAGCAGCTTTCCAGGGAGGTTCGAGAGCTATGGCTACACCTTC.

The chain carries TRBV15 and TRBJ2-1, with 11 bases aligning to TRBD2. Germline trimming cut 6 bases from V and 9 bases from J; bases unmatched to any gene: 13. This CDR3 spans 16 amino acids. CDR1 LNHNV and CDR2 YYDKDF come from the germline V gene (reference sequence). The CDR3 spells CATRPLAGGPHGEQFF. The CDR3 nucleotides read TGTGCCACCAGACCCTTAGCGGGAGGGCCACACGGTGAGCAGTTCTTC.

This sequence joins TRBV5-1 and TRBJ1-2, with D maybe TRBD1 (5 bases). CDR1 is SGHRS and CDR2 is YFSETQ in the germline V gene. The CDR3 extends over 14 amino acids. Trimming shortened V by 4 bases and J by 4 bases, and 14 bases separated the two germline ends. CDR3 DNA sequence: TGCGCCAGCAGCCGAGTCAGGGATGGCTATGGCTACACCTTC. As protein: CASSRVRDGYGYTF. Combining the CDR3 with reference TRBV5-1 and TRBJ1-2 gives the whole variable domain KAGVTQTPRYLIKTRGQQVTLSCSPISGHRSVSWYQQTPGQGLQFLFEYFSETQRNKGNFPGRFSGRQFSNSRSEMNVSTLELGDSALYLCASSRVRDGYGYTFGSGTRLTVV.

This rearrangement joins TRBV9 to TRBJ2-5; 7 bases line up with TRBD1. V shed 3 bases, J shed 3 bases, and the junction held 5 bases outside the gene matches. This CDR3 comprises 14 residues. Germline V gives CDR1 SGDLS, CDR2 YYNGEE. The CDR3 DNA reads TGTGCCAGCAGCGCGACAGGGAGAAAAGAGACCCAGTACTTC. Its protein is CASSATGRKETQYF. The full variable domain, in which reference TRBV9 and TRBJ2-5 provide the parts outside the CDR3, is DSGVTQTPKHLITATGQRVTLRCSPRSGDLSVYWYQQSLDQGLQFLIQYYNGEERAKGNILERFSAQQFPDLHSELNLSSLELGDSALYFCASSATGRKETQYFGPGTRLLVL.

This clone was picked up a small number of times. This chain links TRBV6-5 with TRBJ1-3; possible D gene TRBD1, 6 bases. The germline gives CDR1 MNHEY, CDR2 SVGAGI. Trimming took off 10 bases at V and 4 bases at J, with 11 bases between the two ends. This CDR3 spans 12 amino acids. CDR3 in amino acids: CATGTSGNTIYF. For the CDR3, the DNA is TGTGCCACGGGGACATCCGGAAACACCATATATTTT.

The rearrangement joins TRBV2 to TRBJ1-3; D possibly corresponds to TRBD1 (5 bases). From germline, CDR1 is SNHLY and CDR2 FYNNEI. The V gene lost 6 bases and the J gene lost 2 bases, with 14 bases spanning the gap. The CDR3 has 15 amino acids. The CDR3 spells CASRIGTLTGNTIYF. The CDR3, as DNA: TGTGCCAGCAGGATCGGGACTCTCACTGGAAACACCATATATTTT. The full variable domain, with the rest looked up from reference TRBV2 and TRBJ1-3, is EPEVTQTPSHQVTQMGQEVILRCVPISNHLYFYWYRQILGQKVEFLVSFYNNEISEKSEIFDDQFSVERPDGSNFTLKIRSTKLEDSAMYFCASRIGTLTGNTIYFGEGSWLTVV.

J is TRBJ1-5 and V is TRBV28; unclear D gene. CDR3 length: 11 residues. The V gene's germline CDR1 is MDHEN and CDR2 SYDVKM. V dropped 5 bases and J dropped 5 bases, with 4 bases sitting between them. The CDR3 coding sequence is TGTGCCAGCAGTCGGGATCAGCCCCAGCATTTT. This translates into CASSRDQPQHF.

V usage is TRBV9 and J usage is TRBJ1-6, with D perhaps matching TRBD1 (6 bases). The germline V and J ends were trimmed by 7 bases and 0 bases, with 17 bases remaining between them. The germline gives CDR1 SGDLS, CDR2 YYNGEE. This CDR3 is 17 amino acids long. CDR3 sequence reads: CASGRNRVSSYNSPLHF. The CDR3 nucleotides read TGTGCCAGCGGACGGAACAGGGTTAGCTCCTATAATTCACCCCTCCACTTT.

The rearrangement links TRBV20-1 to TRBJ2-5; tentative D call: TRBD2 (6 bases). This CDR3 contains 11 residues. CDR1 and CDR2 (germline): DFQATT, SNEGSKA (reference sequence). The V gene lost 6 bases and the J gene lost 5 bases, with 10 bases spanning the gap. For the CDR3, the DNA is TGCAGTGCCCCTCGGGGGGAGACCCAGTACTTC. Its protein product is CSAPRGETQYF.

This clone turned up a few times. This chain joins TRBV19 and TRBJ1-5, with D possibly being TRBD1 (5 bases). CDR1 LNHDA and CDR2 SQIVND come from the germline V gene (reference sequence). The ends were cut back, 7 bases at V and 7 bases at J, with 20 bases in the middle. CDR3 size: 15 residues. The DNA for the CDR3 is TGTGCCAGTACACCAGGGAAGGGCGTGGGCCAGCCCCAGCATTTT. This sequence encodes CASTPGKGVGQPQHF. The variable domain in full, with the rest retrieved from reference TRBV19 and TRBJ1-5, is DGGITQSPKYLFRKEGQNVTLSCEQNLNHDAMYWYRQDPGQGLRLIYYSQIVNDFQKGDIAEGYSVSREKKESFPLTVTSAQKNPTAFYLCASTPGKGVGQPQHFGDGTRLSIL.